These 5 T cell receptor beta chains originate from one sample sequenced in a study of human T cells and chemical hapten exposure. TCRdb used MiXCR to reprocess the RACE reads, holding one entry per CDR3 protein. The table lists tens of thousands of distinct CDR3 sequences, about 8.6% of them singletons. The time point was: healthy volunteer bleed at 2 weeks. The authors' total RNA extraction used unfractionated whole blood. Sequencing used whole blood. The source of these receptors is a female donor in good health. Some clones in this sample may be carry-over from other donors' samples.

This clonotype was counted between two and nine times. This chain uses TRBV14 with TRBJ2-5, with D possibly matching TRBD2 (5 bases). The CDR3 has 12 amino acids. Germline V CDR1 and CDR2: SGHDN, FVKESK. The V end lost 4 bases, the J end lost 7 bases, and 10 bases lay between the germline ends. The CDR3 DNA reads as TGTGCCAGCAGCCCCGGCGGGTCGACCCAGTACTTC. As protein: CASSPGGSTQYF. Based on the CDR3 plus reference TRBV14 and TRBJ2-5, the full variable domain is EAGVTQFPSHSVIEKGQTVTLRCDPISGHDNLYWYRRVMGKEIKFLLHFVKESKQDESGMPNNRFLAERTGGTYSTLKVQPAELEDSGVYFCASSPGGSTQYFGPGTRLLVL.

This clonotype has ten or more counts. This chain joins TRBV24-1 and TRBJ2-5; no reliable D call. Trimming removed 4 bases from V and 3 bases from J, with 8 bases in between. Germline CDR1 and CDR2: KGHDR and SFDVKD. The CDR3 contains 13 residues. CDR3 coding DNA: TGTGCCACCAGTGACCAACCAGAAGAGACCCAGTACTTC. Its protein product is CATSDQPEETQYF.

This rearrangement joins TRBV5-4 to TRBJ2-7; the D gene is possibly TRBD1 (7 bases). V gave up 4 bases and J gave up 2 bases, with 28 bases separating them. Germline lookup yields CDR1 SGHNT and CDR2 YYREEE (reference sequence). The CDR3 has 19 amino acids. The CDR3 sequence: CASSKGAGSLTGDTYEQYF. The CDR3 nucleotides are TGTGCCAGCAGCAAAGGCGCGGGAAGCCTAACAGGGGACACCTACGAGCAGTACTTC. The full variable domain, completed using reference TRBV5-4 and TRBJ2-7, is ETGVTQSPTHLIKTRGQQVTLRCSSQSGHNTVSWYQQALGQGPQFIFQYYREEENGRGNFPPRFSGLQFPNYSSELNVNALELDDSALYLCASSKGAGSLTGDTYEQYFGPGTRLTVT.

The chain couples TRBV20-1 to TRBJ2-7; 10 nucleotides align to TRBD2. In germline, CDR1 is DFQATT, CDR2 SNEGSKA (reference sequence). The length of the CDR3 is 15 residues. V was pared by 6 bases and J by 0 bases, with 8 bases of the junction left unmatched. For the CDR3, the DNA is TGCAGTGCCTTTACTAGCGGGAAGAGCTCCTACGAGCAGTACTTC. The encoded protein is CSAFTSGKSSYEQYF.

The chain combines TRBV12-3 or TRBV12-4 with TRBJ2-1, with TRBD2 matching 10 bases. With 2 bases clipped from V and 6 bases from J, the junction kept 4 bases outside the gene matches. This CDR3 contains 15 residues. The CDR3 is CASSLLAGVGNEQFF. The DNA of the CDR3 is TGTGCCAGCAGTTTACTAGCGGGAGTAGGCAATGAGCAGTTCTTC.